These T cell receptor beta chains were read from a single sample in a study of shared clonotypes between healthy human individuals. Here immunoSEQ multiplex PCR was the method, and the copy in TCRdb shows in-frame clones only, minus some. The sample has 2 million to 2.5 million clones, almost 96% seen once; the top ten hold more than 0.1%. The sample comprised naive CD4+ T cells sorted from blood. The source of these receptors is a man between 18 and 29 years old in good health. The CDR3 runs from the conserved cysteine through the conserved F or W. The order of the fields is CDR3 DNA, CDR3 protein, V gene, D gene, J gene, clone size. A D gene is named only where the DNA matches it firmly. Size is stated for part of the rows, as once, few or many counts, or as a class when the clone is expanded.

TGCAGTGCTCACCGTCTGTACGAGCAGTACTTC | CSAHRLYEQYF | TRBV20-1 | NA | TRBJ2-7 | NA
TGTGCCAGTAGTGCGTGGACAGGGTTTGATAATTCACCCCTCCACTTT | CASSAWTGFDNSPLHF | TRBV19 | TRBD1 | TRBJ1-6 | NA
TGCGCCAGCAGCTTGGCACAGGGGGACAAAAACATTCAGTACTTC | CASSLAQGDKNIQYF | TRBV5-1 | TRBD1 | TRBJ2-4 | NA
TGTGCCAGCAGCCCTCAGGGTCGAGTTGAAGCTTTCTTT | CASSPQGRVEAFF | TRBV7-2 | NA | TRBJ1-1 | NA
TGTGCCAGCAGTAGGCAGGGGGCCAATCAGCCCCAGCATTTT | CASSRQGANQPQHF | TRBV27 | TRBD1 | TRBJ1-5 | NA
TGTGCCTGGAGGGGAAACTCCTACGAGCAGTACTTC | CAWRGNSYEQYF | TRBV30 | NA | TRBJ2-7 | NA
TGTGCCAGCAGTCGTGGACAGGGGGATTACAATGAGCAGTTCTTC | CASSRGQGDYNEQFF | TRBV7-9 | TRBD1 | TRBJ2-1 | NA
TGTGCCTGGAGTCGAAGGCGGGCCTCGAACACCGGGGAGCTGTTTTTT | CAWSRRRASNTGELFF | TRBV30 | NA | TRBJ2-2 | once
TGTGCCAGCAGTCACTCGGTCTACGAGCAGTACTTC | CASSHSVYEQYF | TRBV6-5 | NA | TRBJ2-7 | NA
TGTGCCAGCAGCTACGCGGGACAGGGGGGAGAGGCGTACTTC | CASSYAGQGGEAYF | TRBV6-6 | TRBD1 | TRBJ2-7 | NA
TGTGCCAGCAGCTCTCGCTCCTACGAGCAGTACTTC | CASSSRSYEQYF | TRBV11-2 | NA | TRBJ2-7 | NA
TGTGCCAGCGCGGGGACAGGGTCACTCCAGCAGTACTTC | CASAGTGSLQQYF | TRBV27 | TRBD1 | TRBJ2-7 | once
TGCAGTGCTAAAACCTCCTACGAGCAGTACTTC | CSAKTSYEQYF | TRBV20-1 | NA | TRBJ2-7 | NA
TGTGCCAGCAGTGAGGGGAGGGGGAGCGGGAGAACCTCTGACGAGCAGTACTTC | CASSEGRGSGRTSDEQYF | TRBV2 | TRBD2 | TRBJ2-7 | NA
TGTGCCAGCAGCTCCGACGAGGGAAGTTCCTATAATTTACCCCTCCACTTT | CASSSDEGSSYNLPLHF | TRBV9 | NA | TRBJ1-6 | NA
TGTGCCAGCAGCTCCGGGATCTCCTACGAGCAGTACTTC | CASSSGISYEQYF | TRBV5-4 | NA | TRBJ2-7 | NA
TGTGCCATCAGTCCACGGACAGATTACGAGCAGTACTTC | CAISPRTDYEQYF | TRBV10-3 | NA | TRBJ2-7 | NA
TGTGCCAGCAGTGAGGGCAGCCAGGGGTACTTC | CASSEGSQGYF | TRBV6-1 | NA | TRBJ2-7 | NA
TGTGCCAGCTCACCAAGGGACAGGGCGACAGATACGCAGTATTTT | CASSPRDRATDTQYF | TRBV18 | TRBD1 | TRBJ2-3 | NA
TGTGCCAGTAGTATCAGCAGGGGGCATGAAAAACTGTTTTTT | CASSISRGHEKLFF | TRBV19 | TRBD1 | TRBJ1-4 | NA
TGTGCCAGTAGTATAATACAATGGACAGGGGCAAACTATGGCTACACCTTC | CASSIIQWTGANYGYTF | TRBV19 | TRBD1 | TRBJ1-2 | NA
TGTGCCAGCAGCCCAAGACAGGGATCCAATGAGCAGTTCTTC | CASSPRQGSNEQFF | TRBV6-5 | TRBD1 | TRBJ2-1 | NA
TGTGCCAGCTCACCCCAAGGCGCGGGGGTCGATGGCTACACCTTC | CASSPQGAGVDGYTF | TRBV18 | NA | TRBJ1-2 | NA
TGTGCCAGCAGCCTCGACAGGGGATGGACTGAAGCTTTCTTT | CASSLDRGWTEAFF | TRBV7-9 | TRBD1 | TRBJ1-1 | NA
TGTGCCAGCAGTTACTCCCTCCCGGGCTCACCCCTCCACTTT | CASSYSLPGSPLHF | TRBV6-5 | NA | TRBJ1-6 | NA
TGTGCCAGCAGTGTTGGTGGAAGCGGGACCTCAGATACGCAGTATTTT | CASSVGGSGTSDTQYF | TRBV2 | TRBD2 | TRBJ2-3 | NA
TGTGCCAGCAGCGCCGGGACTAGCGGGAGGGCGAGTCGTGAGCAGTACTTC | CASSAGTSGRASREQYF | TRBV5-4 | TRBD2 | TRBJ2-7 | NA
TGTGCCAGCAGCTTAACAGGGGTATTAGGGACGCAGTATTTT | CASSLTGVLGTQYF | TRBV11-2 | TRBD1 | TRBJ2-3 | NA
TGTGCCAGCAGCCTTACAGGGGCCAAAAACATTCAGTACTTC | CASSLTGAKNIQYF | TRBV28 | NA | TRBJ2-4 | NA
TGCGCCAGCAGCCTAGACAGGGGATCCGTCTATGGCTACACCTTC | CASSLDRGSVYGYTF | TRBV5-1 | TRBD1 | TRBJ1-2 | NA
TGTGCCAGCAGCTTAGGGATACTAGCGGACACCGGGGAGCTGTTTTTT | CASSLGILADTGELFF | TRBV7-6 | TRBD2 | TRBJ2-2 | NA
TGTGCCAGCCGATCTTTAAGACTCTCTGGAAACACCATATATTTT | CASRSLRLSGNTIYF | TRBV28 | NA | TRBJ1-3 | NA
TGTGCCAGCAGCTTAGATCGAACAGATACGCAGTATTTT | CASSLDRTDTQYF | TRBV11-2 | NA | TRBJ2-3 | NA
TGCGCCAGCAGCTTGGGTACAGGGGGCGCCTATAATTCACCCCTCCACTTT | CASSLGTGGAYNSPLHF | TRBV5-1 | TRBD1 | TRBJ1-6 | NA
TGTGCCAGCAATACACCAGGAATCTCTGGAAACACCATATATTTT | CASNTPGISGNTIYF | TRBV28 | NA | TRBJ1-3 | NA
TGTGCCAGCTCACCATCCTCCTTGGAGCCCCAGCATTTT | CASSPSSLEPQHF | TRBV18 | NA | TRBJ1-5 | NA
TGTGCCAGCAGCGTAAGACAGGGGGGTAACTATGGCTACACCTTC | CASSVRQGGNYGYTF | TRBV9 | TRBD1 | TRBJ1-2 | NA
TGTGCCAGCAGCATCCGGGACAGGGACTATGGCTACACCTTC | CASSIRDRDYGYTF | TRBV9 | TRBD1 | TRBJ1-2 | NA
TGTGCCAGCTCACCACCTTCTGGCGAGCAGTACTTC | CASSPPSGEQYF | TRBV18 | NA | TRBJ2-7 | NA
TGCGCCAGCAGCTTGGAGGGCAGGGTGGGCGAGCAGTACTTC | CASSLEGRVGEQYF | TRBV5-1 | NA | TRBJ2-7 | NA
TGTGCCAGCTCGAAGGGACCAGACCAAGAGACCCAGTACTTC | CASSKGPDQETQYF | TRBV25-1 | NA | TRBJ2-5 | once
TGTGCCAGCAGTGAGGCCGGGACAGGTAGCAATCAGCCCCAGCATTTT | CASSEAGTGSNQPQHF | TRBV6-1 | TRBD1 | TRBJ1-5 | few
TGTGCCAGCAGTGAAGCAGGGGAATCACCCCTCCACTTT | CASSEAGESPLHF | TRBV25-1 | NA | TRBJ1-6 | NA
TGTGCCAGCTCACCTTACAGAATTACGCCGGGACAGGGGGCCTACGAGCAGTACTTC | CASSPYRITPGQGAYEQYF | TRBV18 | TRBD1 | TRBJ2-7 | NA
TGTGCCAGCAGCGTAGAGGACGGGAGAGCGAACACCGGGGAGCTGTTTTTT | CASSVEDGRANTGELFF | TRBV9 | NA | TRBJ2-2 | NA
TGTGCCAGCAGCGGGGGAGGAAGCTCCTACAATGAGCAGTTCTTC | CASSGGGSSYNEQFF | TRBV9 | NA | TRBJ2-1 | once
TGTGCCAGCAGCCAGACTAGTTTCAATGAGCAGTTCTTC | CASSQTSFNEQFF | TRBV7-9 | NA | TRBJ2-1 | NA
TGTGCCAGCAGCTTAGTAGGGGATAATGAAAAACTGTTTTTT | CASSLVGDNEKLFF | TRBV5-6 | NA | TRBJ1-4 | NA
TGCACCAGCAGCCAAGATCTATACTGTGTGGAAATCCCTCTAAGACACAATACTAACTATGGCTACACCTTC | CTSSQDLYCVEIPLRHNTNYGYTF | TRBV1 | NA | TRBJ1-2 | NA
TGTGCCAGCACCGACCTTACTGGAGGGAGGAAAAGTGGCTACACCTTC | CASTDLTGGRKSGYTF | TRBV5-5 | NA | TRBJ1-2 | NA
TGTGCCAGCAGCTTAGAAGGGGCGTCCCGCGGGGAGCAGTACTTC | CASSLEGASRGEQYF | TRBV7-2 | NA | TRBJ2-7 | once
TGTGCCTGGAGTAAGGGTTGGAACACTGAAGCTTTCTTT | CAWSKGWNTEAFF | TRBV30 | NA | TRBJ1-1 | NA
TGTGCCAGCAGTGGTGAGCGGGGGGGCTTCAATGAGCAGTTCTTC | CASSGERGGFNEQFF | TRBV2 | TRBD2 | TRBJ2-1 | once